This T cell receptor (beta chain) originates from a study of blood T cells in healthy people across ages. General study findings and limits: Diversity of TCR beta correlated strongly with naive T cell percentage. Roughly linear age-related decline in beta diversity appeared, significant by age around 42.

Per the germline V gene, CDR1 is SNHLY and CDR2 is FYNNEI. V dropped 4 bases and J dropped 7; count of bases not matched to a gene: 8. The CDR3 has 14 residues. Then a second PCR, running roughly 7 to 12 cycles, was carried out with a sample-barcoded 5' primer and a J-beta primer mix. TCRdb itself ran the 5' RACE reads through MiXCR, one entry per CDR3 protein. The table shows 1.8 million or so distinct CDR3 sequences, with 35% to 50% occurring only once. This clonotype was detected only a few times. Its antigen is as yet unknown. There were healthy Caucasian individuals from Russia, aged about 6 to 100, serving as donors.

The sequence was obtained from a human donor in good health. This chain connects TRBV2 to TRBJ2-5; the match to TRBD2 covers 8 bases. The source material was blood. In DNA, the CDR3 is TGTGCCAGCAGTGGGGAACGTCTAGCGGGGACCCAGTACTTC. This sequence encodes CASSGERLAGTQYF.